The 14 T cell receptor beta chains below were found in one sample sequenced in a study of breast tumors, draining lymph nodes, adjacent tissues. Each CDR3 protein gets one entry after TCRdb re-called the multiplex PCR reads with MiXCR. Here the sample spans over 10,000 distinct CDR3 sequences, roughly 60% being singletons. Sequences were obtained from tumor-adjacent breast tissue. These receptor sequences come from a female donor with breast cancer. Some clones in this sample may be carry-over from other donors' samples.

The V call is TRBV7-2, the J call TRBJ2-1; TRBD2 aligns across 7 bases. The CDR3 totals 14 residues. V gave up 2 bases and J gave up 10 bases; unmatched junction bases: 8. Germline CDR1 and CDR2: SGHTA and FQGNSA. In DNA form, the CDR3 reads TGTGCCAGCAGCTTAAGCGGGGAGGGCCACGAGCAGTTCTTC. As protein: CASSLSGEGHEQFF.

The chain carries TRBV7-8 and TRBJ2-7; no firm D call. Looked up from germline, CDR1 is SGHVS and CDR2 is FQNEAQ. CDR3 length equals 15 residues. V lost 1 base and J lost 5, with 15 bases in between. The CDR3 loop reads CASSLGAYVAHEQYF. DNA for the CDR3: TGTGCCAGCAGCTTAGGGGCCTACGTGGCCCACGAGCAGTACTTC.

This clonotype came up many times. The V gene is TRBV30, the J gene TRBJ2-7; D gene unclear. The germline gives CDR1 GTSNPN, CDR2 SVGIG (reference sequence). Trimming took 4 bases from V and 2 from J, leaving 9 bases between them. The CDR3 length is 12 residues. The CDR3 DNA reads as TGTGCCTGGAAAATTGGCACCTACGAGCAGTACTTC. It is translated as CAWKIGTYEQYF.

Worth noting for this clonotype: This may be a read error, as it is one base from a much larger clone. This sequence joins TRBV7-9 and TRBJ1-1; D is perhaps TRBD1 (5 bases). The CDR3 totals 16 residues. CDR1 SEHNR and CDR2 FQNEAQ come from the germline V gene (reference sequence). Here the CDR3 reads CASTDQGAFGALEPFF. CDR3 coding DNA: TGTGCCAGCACCGACCAAGGGGCGTTTGGTGCCCTTGAACCTTTCTTT.

The rearrangement uses TRBV2 and TRBJ1-2, with D possibly matching TRBD1 (6 bases). The CDR3 consists of 14 residues. Deletions cut 2 bases from V and 8 bases from J, with 15 bases between. Germline V gene data show CDR1 as SNHLY and CDR2 as FYNNEI. CDR3 in amino acids: CASSEQGPDLGYTF. In nucleotides, the CDR3 is TGTGCCAGCAGTGAACAGGGGCCAGACTTGGGCTACACCTTC.

This clonotype was found many times. The CDR3 bases are TGTGCCAGCAGTAGGTGGGCTGGGGCCAACGTCCTGACTTTC. Translating gives CASSRWAGANVLTF. The rearrangement uses TRBV27 and TRBJ2-6; the D is unclear. Germline assignment: CDR1 MNHEY and CDR2 SMNVEV (reference sequence). The germline V and J ends were trimmed by 5 bases and 2 bases, with 7 bases remaining between them. The CDR3 extends over 14 amino acids.

The J gene is TRBJ1-2, the V gene TRBV12-3 or TRBV12-4, with D possibly being TRBD1 (5 bases). Trimming stripped 10 bases from V and 4 bases from J, with 13 bases between. CDR3 length equals 12 residues. In DNA, the CDR3 is TGTGCCACCTCGACAGTAAGCTATGGCTACACCTTC. Protein: CATSTVSYGYTF.

DNA of the CDR3: TGTGCCATCAGTGATTTGACTAGCGGTTTTACCTACGAGCAGTACTTC. Residues: CAISDLTSGFTYEQYF. The chain joins TRBV10-3 to TRBJ2-7, with TRBD2 identical over 9 bases. This CDR3 spans 16 amino acids. The V and J ends lost 3 bases and 2 bases, in that order; junction bases with no gene match: 8. Germline CDR1 and CDR2: ENHRY and SYGVKD.

This clonotype was detected ten times or more. This chain connects TRBV30 to TRBJ1-4; 7 bases are shared with TRBD1. Germline loops: CDR1 GTSNPN, CDR2 SVGIG (reference sequence). The CDR3 is 14 residues long. The V gene end was trimmed by 3 bases and the J gene end by 8 bases; junction bases not matched to a gene: 9. The CDR3 nucleotides are TGTGCCTGGAGCAAACAGGGGCGCTTCGAAAAACTGTTTTTT. It encodes CAWSKQGRFEKLFF.

This clonotype was seen repeatedly, ten times or more. The CDR3 is CASRDSSTQETQYF. The CDR3 bases are TGTGCCAGCAGGGACAGCTCGACCCAAGAGACCCAGTACTTC. The chain combines TRBV2 with TRBJ2-5, with D possibly being TRBD1 (6 bases). The CDR3 is made up of 14 amino acids. Germline CDR1 reads SNHLY; CDR2 reads FYNNEI. Trimming took 6 bases from V and 1 from J, leaving 12 bases between them.

The chain is built from TRBV11-1 and TRBJ2-3; no firm D call. Trimming shortened V by 5 bases and J by 0 bases, and 12 bases separated the two germline ends. Germline loops: CDR1 SGHAT, CDR2 FQDESV (reference sequence). The CDR3 spans 15 residues. Written as DNA, the CDR3 is TGTGCCAGCAGCCTCACAGCGACTAGCACAGATACGCAGTATTTT. Translation: CASSLTATSTDTQYF. Complete variable domain (other parts from reference TRBV11-1 and TRBJ2-3): EAEVAQSPRYKITEKSQAVAFWCDPISGHATLYWYRQILGQGPELLVQFQDESVVDDSQLPKDRFSAERLKGVDSTLKIQPAELGDSAMYLCASSLTATSTDTQYFGPGTRLTVL.

The chain has TRBV2 and TRBJ1-3, with D uncertain. Germline assignment: CDR1 SNHLY and CDR2 FYNNEI. This CDR3 region has 14 residues. Trimming stripped 6 bases from V and 1 base from J, with 10 bases between. The CDR3 here is CASSTRGSGNTIYF. DNA of the CDR3: TGTGCCAGCAGCACCCGAGGGTCTGGAAACACCATATATTTT.

J is TRBJ2-1 and V is TRBV7-3; D gene unclear. This CDR3 is built from 13 residues. Germline lookup yields CDR1 SGHTA and CDR2 FQGTGA. V was clipped by 2 bases and J by 9 bases, with 11 bases between them. This CDR3 is CASSLLFRSEQFF. The CDR3 DNA is TGTGCCAGCAGCTTATTGTTTAGGTCTGAGCAGTTCTTC.

This clonotype was counted many times. This chain uses TRBV6-1 with TRBJ2-1, with D unclear. Trimming took off 2 bases at V and 1 base at J, with 0 bases between the two ends. Germline V gene sequence: CDR1 MNHNS, CDR2 SASEGT. The CDR3 is 12 residues long. The CDR3 DNA reads TGTGCCAGCAGTGAATCCTACAATGAGCAGTTCTTC. This sequence encodes CASSESYNEQFF.